These 7 T cell receptor beta chains were all obtained from the same sample, sequenced in a study of Graves' ophthalmopathy and Graves' hyperthyroidism. RNA transcripts served as template for amplifying TCR beta CDR3 sequences. HTBI primers were used in a first-round RT-PCR, which preceded a second-round multiplex PCR. TCRdb called the multiplex PCR reads again in MiXCR, with one record for every CDR3 protein. This sample yields 600,000 to 650,000 distinct CDR3 sequences, of which approximately 21% are seen a single time; approximately 6.9% belongs to the top ten. The sequenced sample consisted of peripheral blood. These TCRs come from a woman between 18 and 29 years old with stable Graves' hyperthyroidism. Some clones in this sample may be carry-over from other donors' samples.

This clonotype was seen repeatedly, ten times or more. J is TRBJ1-2 and V is TRBV7-8; D gene uncertain. The CDR3 contains 15 residues. The germline gives CDR1 SGHVS, CDR2 FQNEAQ. V was clipped by 5 bases and J by 1 base, with 14 bases between them. CDR3 coding DNA: TGTGCCAGCAGCATGACTGCGACTCTTAACTATGGCTACACCTTC. As protein: CASSMTATLNYGYTF. Full variable domain (missing parts from reference TRBV7-8 and TRBJ1-2): GAGVSQSPRYKVAKRGQDVALRCDPISGHVSLFWYQQALGQGPEFLTYFQNEAQLDKSGLPSDRFFAERPEGSVSTLKIQRTQQEDSAVYLCASSMTATLNYGYTFGSGTRLTVV.

To note about this clonotype: The junction and the germline gene differ at one end; a read error may be behind it. This sequence joins TRBV29-1 and TRBJ1-6; D not resolved. CDR3 size: 13 residues. Germline CDR1 SQVTM, CDR2 ANQGSEA. CDR3 region: CSVGTDYNSPPHF. The CDR3 region has the DNA TGCAGCGTTGGGACCGACTATAATTCACCCCCCCACTTT.

V and J are TRBV6-5 and TRBJ2-7; 8 nucleotides align to TRBD1. The germline V gene encodes CDR1 MNHEY and CDR2 SVGAGI. Trimming removed 6 bases from V and 3 bases from J; junction bases left unmatched: 10. The CDR3 totals 15 residues. The CDR3, as DNA: TGTGCCAGCAGCTATGACATACAGGGGGTCTACGAGCAGTACTTC. Protein product: CASSYDIQGVYEQYF.

Many counts were recorded for this clonotype. This rearrangement joins TRBV11-2 to TRBJ2-7, with D uncertain. Germline V gives CDR1 SGHAT, CDR2 FQNNGV. Trimming took 4 bases from V and 6 from J, leaving 10 bases between them. There are 12 residues in the CDR3. This CDR3 reads CASSSTSAEQYF. The CDR3 coding sequence is TGTGCCAGCAGCTCTACCAGTGCCGAGCAGTACTTC.

This clonotype was observed many times. The chain combines TRBV28 with TRBJ2-7; weak D call: TRBD1 (6 bases). The CDR3 is 13 amino acids. The V gene lost 9 bases and the J gene lost 4 bases, with 16 bases spanning the gap. Germline-derived CDR1 and CDR2 are MDHEN and SYDVKM. The CDR3 bases are TGTGCCAGTTTCCCGGACAGATCATACGAGCAGTACTTC. This codes for CASFPDRSYEQYF.

There are many counts of this clonotype. The chain links TRBV7-6 to TRBJ2-7, with TRBD1 matching 8 bases. This CDR3 region has 16 residues. The V segment lost 1 base and the J segment 3 bases; nucleotides outside the gene matches: 8. The V gene's germline CDR1 is SGHVS and CDR2 FNYEAQ. This CDR3 is CASSLGRGQGGYEQYF. CDR3 DNA sequence: TGTGCCAGCAGCTTAGGGAGAGGACAGGGCGGCTACGAGCAGTACTTC.

This clonotype was seen ten or more times. The chain recombines TRBV29-1 with TRBJ1-2, with 7 nucleotides matching TRBD1. This CDR3 has 14 amino acids. Trimming took 0 bases from V and 2 from J; bases not matched to a gene: 3. CDR1 and CDR2 from the germline V gene are SQVTM and ANQGSEA. CDR3: CSVEDDRANYGYTF. The CDR3 DNA reads TGCAGCGTTGAAGATGACAGGGCAAACTATGGCTACACCTTC.